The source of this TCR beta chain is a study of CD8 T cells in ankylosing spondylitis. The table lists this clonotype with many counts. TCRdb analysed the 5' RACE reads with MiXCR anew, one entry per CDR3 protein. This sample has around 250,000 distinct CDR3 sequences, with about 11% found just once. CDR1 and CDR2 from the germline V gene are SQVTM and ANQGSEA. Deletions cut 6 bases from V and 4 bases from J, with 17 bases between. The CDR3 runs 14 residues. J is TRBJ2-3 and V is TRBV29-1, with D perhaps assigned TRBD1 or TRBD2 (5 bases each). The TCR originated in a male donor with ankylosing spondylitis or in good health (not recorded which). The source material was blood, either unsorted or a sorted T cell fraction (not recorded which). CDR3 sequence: CSVSGTPRPDTQYF. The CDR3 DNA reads TGCAGCGTGTCAGGGACCCCAAGGCCAGATACGCAGTATTTT.